A selection of T cell receptor beta chains follows, all from one sample in a study of shared clonotypes between healthy human individuals. Data came from immunoSEQ multiplex PCR; TCRdb stores just in-frame clones and leaves some out. The sample has roughly 1 million clones, approximately 80% seen once. The sample was memory CD4+ T cells from PBMCs. The receptors originated from a young man in good health. Some clones in this sample may be carry-over from other donors' samples. Each CDR3 is given with its conserved first and last residue.

v_call: TRBV14; j_call: TRBJ2-2; cdr3_aa: CASSYLTGELFF
v_call: TRBV5-1; j_call: TRBJ1-1; cdr3_aa: CASSFGPGTGNTEAFF
v_call: TRBV9; j_call: TRBJ1-1; cdr3_aa: CASSRSTGVNTEAFF
v_call: TRBV11-2; j_call: TRBJ2-1; cdr3_aa: CASSRGSWVNEQFF
v_call: TRBV19; j_call: TRBJ2-2; cdr3_aa: CASRTPGLAGNRELFF
v_call: TRBV7-2; j_call: TRBJ2-1; cdr3_aa: CASSLRRNPTYNEQFF
v_call: TRBV19; j_call: TRBJ2-1; cdr3_aa: CASSTRLEQFF
v_call: TRBV5-4; j_call: TRBJ2-4; cdr3_aa: CASSLGDRGISKNIQYF
v_call: TRBV9; j_call: TRBJ2-2; cdr3_aa: CASSGRGSRGTGELFF
v_call: TRBV28; j_call: TRBJ1-5; cdr3_aa: CASSSTDQPQHF
v_call: TRBV30; j_call: TRBJ2-1; cdr3_aa: CAWRRTAYNEQFF
v_call: TRBV19; j_call: TRBJ2-1; cdr3_aa: CASRPVMWNEQFF
v_call: TRBV5-1; j_call: TRBJ2-5; cdr3_aa: CASSVGGQTETQYF
v_call: TRBV27; j_call: TRBJ1-2; cdr3_aa: CASSRWDTANYGYTF
v_call: TRBV30; j_call: TRBJ2-7; cdr3_aa: CAWSVPGLAYEQYF
v_call: TRBV11-2; j_call: TRBJ2-7; cdr3_aa: CASSSLGHSYEQYF
v_call: TRBV7-2; j_call: TRBJ2-5; cdr3_aa: CASSLGGSGGETQYF
v_call: TRBV7-9; j_call: TRBJ2-3; cdr3_aa: CASSPTGQGGDTQYF
v_call: TRBV6-5; j_call: TRBJ2-2; cdr3_aa: CASSGQNTGELFF
v_call: TRBV4-1; j_call: TRBJ2-7; cdr3_aa: CASSQLLWGPREYF
v_call: TRBV5-1; j_call: TRBJ2-2; cdr3_aa: CASSWGRRDTGELFF
v_call: TRBV29-1; j_call: TRBJ2-1; cdr3_aa: CSAEGGLAEAYNEQFF
v_call: TRBV5-4; j_call: TRBJ1-4; cdr3_aa: CASSSGFTNEKLFF